This T cell receptor (beta chain) was profiled in a study of T-cell reconstitution after alpha-beta-depleted transplantation in children (dated by TCRdb to between 2015 and 2016). Background on the whole study: Using TCR repertoire profiling, the study followed T-cell immune reconstitution in a quantitative way in children after TCRalphabeta/CD19-depleted allogeneic hematopoietic cell transplantation.

The receptor library was made with PCR. Sequencing took place on an Illumina HiSeq 2500. Molecular barcoding was employed in the preparation of TCR libraries, with unique molecular identifiers being used to normalize TCRbeta repertoire quantification. TCRdb reanalyzed the raw reads on its own, using fastp at Q25 for trimming and MiXCR for clone calling, and kept in-frame beta chains. Rows with a matching CDR3 protein are joined into one entry that keeps the most common DNA and genes. Recorded for this sample are roughly 300,000 distinct CDR3 sequences; approximately 10% of them occurred a single time. Around 24% of the sample belongs to the ten largest clones. Per the germline V gene (reference sequence), DFQATT is the CDR1 and SNEGSKA is the CDR2. The CDR3 measures 17 amino acids from cysteine to phenylalanine. The entry retains the CDR3 DNA only, 51 bases that are in frame from base 1. The label giving this sample's treatment or condition can be read as: allogeneic hematopoietic cell transplantation with graft depleted of TCRalphabeta T cells and CD19 B cells. The transplant recipients were children given TCRalphabeta/CD19-depleted allogeneic hematopoietic cell grafts.

Study-level results and caveats: The apparently early recovery of alphabetaT-cell counts about two months after transplant reportedly depended on only several hundred rapidly expanded clones that came from non-depleted graft cells. In some patients, the high TCRbeta diversity seen at day 60 was put down to recipient T cells and intrathymic progenitors that had survived conditioning. Over the following months the frequencies of hyperexpanded clones went down, and after one year T-cell counts and TCRbeta diversity were mostly credited to newly produced T cells.

On this clonotype itself: There is no known antigen for this receptor. One base away lies a much larger clone, so this may be a sequencing read error.

Sequencing was performed on peripheral blood, taken 180 days after TCRalphabeta/CD19-depleted stem cell transplant. This TCR came from a male patient aged 2-10 years who had a stem cell transplant for chronic granulomatous disease, so the T cells may come from the graft donor. The receptor chain draws on TRBV20-1 and TRBJ2-3; 7 central nucleotides agree with TRBD2. The CDR3 here reads CCASDHGRTSAPDTQYF. The nucleotide sequence is given as TGCTGTGCTAGTGACCACGGGCGTACTAGCGCCCCAGATACGCAGTATTTT.